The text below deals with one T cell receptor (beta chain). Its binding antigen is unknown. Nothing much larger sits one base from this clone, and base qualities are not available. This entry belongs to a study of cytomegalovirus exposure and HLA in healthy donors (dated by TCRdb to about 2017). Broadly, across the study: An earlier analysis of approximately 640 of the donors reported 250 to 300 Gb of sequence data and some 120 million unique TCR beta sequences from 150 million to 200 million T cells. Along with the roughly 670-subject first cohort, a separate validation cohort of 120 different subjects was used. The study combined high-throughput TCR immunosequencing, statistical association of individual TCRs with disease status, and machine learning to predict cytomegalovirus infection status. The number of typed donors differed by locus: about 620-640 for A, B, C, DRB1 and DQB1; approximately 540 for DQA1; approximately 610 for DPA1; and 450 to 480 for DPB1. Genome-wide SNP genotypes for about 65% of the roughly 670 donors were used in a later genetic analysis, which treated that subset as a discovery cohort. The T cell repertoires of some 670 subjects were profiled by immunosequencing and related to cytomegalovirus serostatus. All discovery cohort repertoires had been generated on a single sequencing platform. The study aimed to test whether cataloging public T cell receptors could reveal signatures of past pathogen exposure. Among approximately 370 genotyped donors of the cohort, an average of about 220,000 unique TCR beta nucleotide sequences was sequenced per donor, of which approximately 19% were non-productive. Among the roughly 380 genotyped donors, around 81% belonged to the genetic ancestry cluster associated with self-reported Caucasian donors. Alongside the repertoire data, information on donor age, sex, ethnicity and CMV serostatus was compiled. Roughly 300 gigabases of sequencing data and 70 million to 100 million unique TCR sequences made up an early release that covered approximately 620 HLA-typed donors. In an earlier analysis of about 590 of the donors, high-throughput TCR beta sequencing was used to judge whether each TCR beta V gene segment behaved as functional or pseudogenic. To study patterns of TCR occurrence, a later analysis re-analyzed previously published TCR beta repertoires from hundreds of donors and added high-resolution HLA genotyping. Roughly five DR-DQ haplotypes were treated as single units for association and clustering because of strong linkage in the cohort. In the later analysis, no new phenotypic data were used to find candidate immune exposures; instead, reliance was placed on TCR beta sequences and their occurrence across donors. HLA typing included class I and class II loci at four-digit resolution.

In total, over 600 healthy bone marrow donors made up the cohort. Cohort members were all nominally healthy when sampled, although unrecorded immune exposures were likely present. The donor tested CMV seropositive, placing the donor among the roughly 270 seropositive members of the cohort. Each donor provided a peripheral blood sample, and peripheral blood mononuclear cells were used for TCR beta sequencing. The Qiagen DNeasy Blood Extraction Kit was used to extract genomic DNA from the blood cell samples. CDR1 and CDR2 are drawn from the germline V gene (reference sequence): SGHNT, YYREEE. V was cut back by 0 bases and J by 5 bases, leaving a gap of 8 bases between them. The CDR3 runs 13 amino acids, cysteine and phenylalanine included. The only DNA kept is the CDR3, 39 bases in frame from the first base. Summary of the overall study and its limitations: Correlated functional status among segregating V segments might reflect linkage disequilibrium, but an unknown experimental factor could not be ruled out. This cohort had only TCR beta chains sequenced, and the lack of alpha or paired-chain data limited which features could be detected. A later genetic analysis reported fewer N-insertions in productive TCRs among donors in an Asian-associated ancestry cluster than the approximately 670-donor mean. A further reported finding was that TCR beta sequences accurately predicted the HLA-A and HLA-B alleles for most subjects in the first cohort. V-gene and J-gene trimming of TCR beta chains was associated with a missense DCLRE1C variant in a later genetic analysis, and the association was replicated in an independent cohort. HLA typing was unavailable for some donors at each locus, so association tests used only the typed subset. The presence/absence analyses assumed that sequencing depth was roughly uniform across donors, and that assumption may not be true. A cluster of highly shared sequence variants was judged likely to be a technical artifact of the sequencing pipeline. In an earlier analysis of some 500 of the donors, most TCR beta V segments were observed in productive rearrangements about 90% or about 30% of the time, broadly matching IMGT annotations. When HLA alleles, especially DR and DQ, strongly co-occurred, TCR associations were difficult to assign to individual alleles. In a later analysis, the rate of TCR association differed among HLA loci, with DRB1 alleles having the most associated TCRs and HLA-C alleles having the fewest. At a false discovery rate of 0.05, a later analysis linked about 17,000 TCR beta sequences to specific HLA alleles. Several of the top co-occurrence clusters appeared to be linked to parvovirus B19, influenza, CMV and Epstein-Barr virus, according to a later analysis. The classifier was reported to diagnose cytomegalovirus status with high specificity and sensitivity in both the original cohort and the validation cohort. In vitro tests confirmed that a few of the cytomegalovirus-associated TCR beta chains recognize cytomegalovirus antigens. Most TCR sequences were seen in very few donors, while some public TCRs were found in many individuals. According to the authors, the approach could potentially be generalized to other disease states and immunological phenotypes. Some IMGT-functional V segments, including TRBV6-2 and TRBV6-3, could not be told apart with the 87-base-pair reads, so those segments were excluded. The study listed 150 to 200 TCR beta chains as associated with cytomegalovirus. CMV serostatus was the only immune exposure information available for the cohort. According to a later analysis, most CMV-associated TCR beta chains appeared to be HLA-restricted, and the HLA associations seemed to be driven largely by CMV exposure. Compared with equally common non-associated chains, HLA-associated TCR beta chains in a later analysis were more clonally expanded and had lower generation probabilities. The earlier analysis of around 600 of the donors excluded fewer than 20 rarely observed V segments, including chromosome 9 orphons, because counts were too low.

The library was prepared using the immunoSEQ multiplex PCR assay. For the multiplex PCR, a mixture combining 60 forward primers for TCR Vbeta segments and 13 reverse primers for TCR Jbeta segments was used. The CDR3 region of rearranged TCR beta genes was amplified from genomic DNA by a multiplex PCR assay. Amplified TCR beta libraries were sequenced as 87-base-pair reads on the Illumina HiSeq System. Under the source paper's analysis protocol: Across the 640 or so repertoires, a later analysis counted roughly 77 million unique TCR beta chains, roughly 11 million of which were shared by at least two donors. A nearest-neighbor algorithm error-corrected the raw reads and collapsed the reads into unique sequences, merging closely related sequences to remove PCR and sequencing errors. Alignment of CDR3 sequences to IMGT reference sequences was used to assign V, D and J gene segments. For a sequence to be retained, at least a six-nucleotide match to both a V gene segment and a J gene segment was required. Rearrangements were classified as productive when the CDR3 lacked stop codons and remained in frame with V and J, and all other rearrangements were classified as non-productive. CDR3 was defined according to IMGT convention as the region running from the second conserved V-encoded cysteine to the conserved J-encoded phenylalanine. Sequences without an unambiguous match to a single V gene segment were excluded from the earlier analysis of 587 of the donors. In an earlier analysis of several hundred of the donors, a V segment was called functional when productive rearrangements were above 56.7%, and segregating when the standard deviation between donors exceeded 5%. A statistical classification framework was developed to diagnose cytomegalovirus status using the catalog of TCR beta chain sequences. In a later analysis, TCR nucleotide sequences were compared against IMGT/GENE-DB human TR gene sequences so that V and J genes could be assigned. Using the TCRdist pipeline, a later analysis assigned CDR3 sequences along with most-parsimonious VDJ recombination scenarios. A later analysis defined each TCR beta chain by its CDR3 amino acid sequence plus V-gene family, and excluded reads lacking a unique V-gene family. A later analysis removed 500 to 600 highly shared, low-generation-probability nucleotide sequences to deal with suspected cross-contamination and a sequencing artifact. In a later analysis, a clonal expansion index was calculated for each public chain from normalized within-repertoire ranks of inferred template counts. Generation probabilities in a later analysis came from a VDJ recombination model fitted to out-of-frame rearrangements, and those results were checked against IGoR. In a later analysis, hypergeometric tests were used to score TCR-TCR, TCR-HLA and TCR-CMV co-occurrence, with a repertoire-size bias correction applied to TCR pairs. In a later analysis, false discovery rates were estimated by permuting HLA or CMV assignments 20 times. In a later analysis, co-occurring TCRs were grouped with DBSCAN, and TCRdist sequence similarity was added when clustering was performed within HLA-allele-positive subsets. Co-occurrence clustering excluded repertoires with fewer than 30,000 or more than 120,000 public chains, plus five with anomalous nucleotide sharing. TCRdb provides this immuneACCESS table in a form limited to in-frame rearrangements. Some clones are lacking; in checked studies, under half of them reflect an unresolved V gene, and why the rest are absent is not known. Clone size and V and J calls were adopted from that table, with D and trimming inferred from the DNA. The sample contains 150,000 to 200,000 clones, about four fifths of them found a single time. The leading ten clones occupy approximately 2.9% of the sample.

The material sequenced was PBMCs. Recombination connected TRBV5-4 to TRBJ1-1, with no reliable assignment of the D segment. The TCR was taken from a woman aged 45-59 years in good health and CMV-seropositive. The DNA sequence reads TGTGCCAGCAGCTTGGAAGGCGGGACTGAAGCTTTCTTT. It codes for CASSLEGGTEAFF.